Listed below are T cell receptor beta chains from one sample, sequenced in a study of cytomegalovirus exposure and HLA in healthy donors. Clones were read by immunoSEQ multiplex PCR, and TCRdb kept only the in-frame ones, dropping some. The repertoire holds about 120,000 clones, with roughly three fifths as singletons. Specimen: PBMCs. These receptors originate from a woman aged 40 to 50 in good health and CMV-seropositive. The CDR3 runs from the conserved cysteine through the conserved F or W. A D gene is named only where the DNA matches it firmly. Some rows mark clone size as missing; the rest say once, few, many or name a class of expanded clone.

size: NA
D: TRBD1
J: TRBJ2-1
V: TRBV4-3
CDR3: CASSQDPQTGNEQFF
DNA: TGCGCCAGCAGCCAAGATCCCCAGACAGGGAATGAGCAGTTCTTC

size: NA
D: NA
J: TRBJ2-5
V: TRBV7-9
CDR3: CASSQQGGLAHGETQYF
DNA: TGTGCCAGCAGTCAACAGGGAGGGCTAGCGCACGGTGAGACCCAGTACTTC

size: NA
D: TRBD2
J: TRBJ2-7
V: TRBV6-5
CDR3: CASSYASGSTYEQYF
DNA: TGTGCCAGCAGTTACGCTAGCGGCTCCACCTACGAGCAGTACTTC

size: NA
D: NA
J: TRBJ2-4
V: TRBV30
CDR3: CAWSIGGLAKNIQYF
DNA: TGTGCCTGGAGTATCGGGGGGCTAGCCAAAAACATTCAGTACTTC

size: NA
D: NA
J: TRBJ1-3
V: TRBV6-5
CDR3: CASSRVRDTRNTIYF
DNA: TGTGCCAGCAGTAGAGTCCGGGACACTCGAAACACCATATATTTT

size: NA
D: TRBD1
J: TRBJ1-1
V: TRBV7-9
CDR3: CASSERTGGPTNTEAFF
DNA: TGTGCCAGCAGCGAAAGGACAGGGGGACCTACTAACACTGAAGCTTTCTTT

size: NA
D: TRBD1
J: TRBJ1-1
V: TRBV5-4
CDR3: CASSLAQGQGGTEAFF
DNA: TGTGCCAGCAGCTTGGCTCAAGGACAGGGGGGCACTGAAGCTTTCTTT

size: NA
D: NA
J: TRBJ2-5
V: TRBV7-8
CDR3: CASSDPHGGGGETQYF
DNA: TGTGCCAGCAGCGATCCCCATGGGGGAGGAGGAGAGACCCAGTACTTC

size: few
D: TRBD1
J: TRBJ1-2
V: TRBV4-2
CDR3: CASTPYRGDNYGYTF
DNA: TGTGCCAGCACCCCCTACAGGGGAGATAACTATGGCTACACCTTC

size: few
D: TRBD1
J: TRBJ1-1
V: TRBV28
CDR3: CASSLRQGGAFF
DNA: TGTGCCAGCAGTTTACGGCAGGGGGGAGCTTTCTTT

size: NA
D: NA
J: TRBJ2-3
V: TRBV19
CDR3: CASMRTASTDTQYF
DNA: TGTGCCAGTATGAGGACAGCCAGCACAGATACGCAGTATTTT

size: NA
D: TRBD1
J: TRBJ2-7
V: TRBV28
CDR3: CASRTGGPYEQYF
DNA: TGTGCCAGCAGGACAGGGGGCCCCTACGAGCAGTACTTC

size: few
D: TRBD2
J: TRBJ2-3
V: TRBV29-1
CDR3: CSVETSGSIADTQYF
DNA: TGCAGCGTTGAAACTAGCGGGAGTATTGCAGATACGCAGTATTTT

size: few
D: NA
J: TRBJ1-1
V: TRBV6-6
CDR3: CASKGAEAFF
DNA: TGTGCCAGCAAGGGAGCTGAAGCTTTCTTT

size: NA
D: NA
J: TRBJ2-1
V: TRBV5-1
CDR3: CASSLAGGRGYNEQFF
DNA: TGCGCCAGCAGCTTGGCCGGAGGGCGGGGATACAATGAGCAGTTCTTC

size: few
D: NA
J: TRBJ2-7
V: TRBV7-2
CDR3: CASSSPGQYEQYF
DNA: TGTGCCAGCAGCTCCCCAGGACAGTACGAGCAGTACTTC

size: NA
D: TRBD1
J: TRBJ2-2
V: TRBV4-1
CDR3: CASSAQGQLSTGELFF
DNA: TGCGCCAGCAGCGCACAGGGGCAACTCTCGACCGGGGAGCTGTTTTTT

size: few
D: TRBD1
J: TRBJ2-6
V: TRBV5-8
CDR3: CASSLDGQVPSGANVLTF
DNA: TGTGCCAGCAGCTTGGATGGACAGGTCCCCTCTGGGGCCAACGTCCTGACTTTC

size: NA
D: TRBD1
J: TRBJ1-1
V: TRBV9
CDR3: CASSAPGQGVTEAFF
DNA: TGTGCCAGCAGCGCCCCGGGACAGGGTGTAACTGAAGCTTTCTTT

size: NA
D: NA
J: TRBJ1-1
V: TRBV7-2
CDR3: CATRSGEEGTEAFF
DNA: TGTGCCACCCGGTCAGGTGAGGAGGGCACTGAAGCTTTCTTT

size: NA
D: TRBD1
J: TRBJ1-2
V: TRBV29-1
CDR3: CSVGDREGYTF
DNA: TGCAGCGTTGGGGACAGGGAAGGCTACACCTTC

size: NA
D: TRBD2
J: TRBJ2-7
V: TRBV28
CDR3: CASSLETSVLAGEQYF
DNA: TGTGCCAGCAGTTTGGAGACTAGCGTGCTAGCGGGCGAGCAGTACTTC

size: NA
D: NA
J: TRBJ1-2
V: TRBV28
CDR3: CASSLSGAYGYTF
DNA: TGTGCCAGCAGTTTATCAGGGGCCTATGGCTACACCTTC

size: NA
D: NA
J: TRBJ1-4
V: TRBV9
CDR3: CASSGDMEKLFF
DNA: TGTGCCAGCAGCGGGGACATGGAAAAACTGTTTTTT